Listed below are T cell receptor beta chains from one sample, sequenced in a study of T cell responses to AZD1222 COVID-19 vaccine. The data were produced by immunoSEQ multiplex PCR, yet TCRdb's version contains in-frame clones alone and is incomplete. Of around 260,000 clones listed, just over 90% were seen once; the top ten hold roughly 0.51%. The starting material was peripheral blood, obtained on day 0 of AZD1222 vaccination. All receptors come from an adult in good health. Both conserved end residues are part of each CDR3. D genes are given only for firm matches. Size is omitted from some rows. Given values are once, few, many or a class for expanded clones.

clone size | D gene | J gene | CDR3 length | V gene | CDR3 DNA | CDR3 protein
. | . | TRBJ1-1 | 14 | TRBV27 | TGTGCCAGCAGTTTTTCAGTTATGAACACTGAAGCTTTCTTT | CASSFSVMNTEAFF
. | . | TRBJ2-3 | 15 | TRBV9 | TGTGCCAGCAGCCCCCAACAGGAACGGGGAGATACGCAGTATTTT | CASSPQQERGDTQYF
. | . | TRBJ2-2 | 15 | TRBV5-1 | TGCGCCAGCAGCCCGGGACAAGCGAACACCGGGGAGCTGTTTTTT | CASSPGQANTGELFF
. | . | TRBJ2-5 | 16 | TRBV24-1 | TGTGCCACCAGTGACCCGGGACCCACCGCCCAAGAGACCCAGTACTTC | CATSDPGPTAQETQYF
. | . | TRBJ2-7 | 15 | TRBV6-1 | TGTGCCAGCAGTGAAGAGGGTAGCGGCTACTACGAGCAGTACTTC | CASSEEGSGYYEQYF
. | TRBD2 | TRBJ2-3 | 16 | TRBV5-4 | TGTGCCAGCAGCTTGCAGACTAGCGGCTACACAGATACGCAGTATTTT | CASSLQTSGYTDTQYF
. | . | TRBJ2-2 | 17 | TRBV4-2 | TGTGCCAGCAGCCAAGAGGAACTAGCATGGAGCACCGGGGAGCTGTTTTTT | CASSQEELAWSTGELFF
. | . | TRBJ1-4 | 15 | TRBV16 | TGTGCCAGCAGCCCCCTGGGCAGAGAAAATGAAAAACTGTTTTTT | CASSPLGRENEKLFF
. | . | TRBJ1-2 | 12 | TRBV28 | TGTGCCAGCAGTCGGTCCAGGGATGGCTACACCTTC | CASSRSRDGYTF
few | . | TRBJ1-1 | 16 | TRBV10-3 | TGTGCCATCAGTGAGACCCAGGGAAACTGGGGGACTGAAGCTTTCTTT | CAISETQGNWGTEAFF
. | . | TRBJ2-3 | 12 | TRBV7-2 | TGTGCCAGCAGCTCCCCGAATATAGGGCAGTATTTT | CASSSPNIGQYF
. | . | TRBJ2-2 | 12 | TRBV6-5 | TGTGCCAGCAGTTACCCGCCCGGGGAGCTGTTTTTT | CASSYPPGELFF
. | TRBD1 | TRBJ1-2 | 14 | TRBV6-5 | TGTGCCAGCAGACCCCAGACAGGGTACTCAGGCTACACCTTC | CASRPQTGYSGYTF
. | TRBD1 | TRBJ2-2 | 17 | TRBV7-9 | TGTGCCAGCAGCTCGCCGGGACAGGGGGCATTTGGCGGGGAGCTGTTTTTT | CASSSPGQGAFGGELFF
once | TRBD1 | TRBJ1-2 | 13 | TRBV6-5 | TGTGCCAGCAGTCCGGGACAGGCCTATGGCTACACCTTC | CASSPGQAYGYTF
. | . | TRBJ2-2 | 17 | TRBV4-1 | TGCGCCAGCAGCCAAGATTATGGGGGGTGGGACACCGGGGAGCTGTTTTTT | CASSQDYGGWDTGELFF
. | . | TRBJ2-7 | 12 | TRBV2 | TGTGCCAGCAGTGCCGAGGCCCACGAGCAGTACTTC | CASSAEAHEQYF